This T cell receptor (beta chain) is from a study of shared clonotypes between healthy human individuals. Overall study results and limits: The study sampled only blood, and tissue repertoires likely differ. Clonotypes shared by all four donors outscored non-shared clonotypes in generation probability.

About this clone itself: Its matching antigen is unknown.

When replicate PCRs were run on sorted subsets, they used 200 ng DNA, tens of thousands of T cell genomes. Sequencing used immunoSEQ multiplex PCR; TCRdb keeps in-frame clones, though not all of them. The table lists some 900,000 clones, approximately 80% of them singletons. The germline CDR1 and CDR2 sequences are MNHEY and SVGAGI. This CDR3 has 14 amino acids. The trim removed 6 bases at V and 4 bases at J, leaving 2 bases unmatched. The sample comprised memory CD4+ T cells sorted from blood. Subset of the sample: CD45RA-negative fraction. V usage is TRBV6-5 and J usage is TRBJ1-4; 10 positions agree with TRBD1. The source is a man aged 18 to 30 in good health. CDR3 nucleotides: TGTGCCAGCAGAAGGACAGGGGGTAATGAAAAACTGTTTTTT. Protein: CASRRTGGNEKLFF.